This is a list of T cell receptor beta chains from one sample in a study of T-cell reconstitution after alpha-beta-depleted transplantation in children. TCRdb recomputed calls from the PCR reads with MiXCR, one row per CDR3 protein. Of a few hundred thousand distinct CDR3 sequences listed, around a tenth were seen once; the top ten hold about a quarter. The sample in question was peripheral blood, obtained 180 days after TCRalphabeta/CD19-depleted stem cell transplant. These receptors were taken from a male patient between 2 and 10 years old who had a stem cell transplant for chronic granulomatous disease, so the T cells may come from the graft donor. CDR3s include the opening cysteine and the closing phenylalanine or tryptophan. The D gene is left open where the match is weak. Some rows have no size entry. The others give once, few or many, or a class for an expanded clone.

.	TRBV18	many	TRBJ2-2	TGTGCCAGCTCACCACCGGTGGGCGGGGAGCTGTTTTTT	CASSPPVGGELFF
.	TRBV29-1	many	TRBJ2-5	TGCAGCGTTAAGGGGAGGTTCCAAGAGACCCAGTACTTC	CSVKGRFQETQYF
.	TRBV19	few	TRBJ2-1	TGTGCCAGTAGTATAACGGGCGGCCCATACAATGAGCAGTTCTTC	CASSITGGPYNEQFF
TRBD1	TRBV18	many	TRBJ1-1	TGTGCCAGCTCACGGACAGGGGTTGAAGCTTTCTTT	CASSRTGVEAFF
TRBD2	TRBV7-2	many	TRBJ2-1	TGTGCCAGCAGCTTAGGGCTCCTAGCGGGGGGCCGAAGGAATGAGCAGTTCTTC	CASSLGLLAGGRRNEQFF
TRBD2	TRBV6-2/TRBV6-3	many	TRBJ2-1	TGTGCCAGCAGTTACCTAGCGGGGGGGCGTGATGAGCAGTTCTTC	CASSYLAGGRDEQFF
.	TRBV7-2	many	TRBJ2-2	TGTGCCAGCAGCTTAGAGACTACCTCGGGGGAGCTGTTTTTT	CASSLETTSGELFF
TRBD2	TRBV12-3/TRBV12-4	few	TRBJ2-1	TGTGCCAGCAGTCCCCCCTCAAGCGGGGGGGCCTACAATGAGCAGTTCTTC	CASSPPSSGGAYNEQFF
.	TRBV5-1	many	TRBJ2-3	TGCGCCAGCAGCCAATTATACCCAGATACGCAGTATTTT	CASSQLYPDTQYF
TRBD2	TRBV2	many	TRBJ2-5	TGTGCCAGCAGACGGACTAGCGGCCAAGAGACCCAGTACTTC	CASRRTSGQETQYF
TRBD2	TRBV15	many	TRBJ2-2	TGTGCCACCAGCGGCAGCGGGAGGAACACCGGGGAGCTGTTTTTT	CATSGSGRNTGELFF
.	TRBV5-6	many	TRBJ2-2	TGTGCCAGCAGCTTGGGCGTCAGGGTATATGCCGGGGAGCTGTTTTTT	CASSLGVRVYAGELFF
.	TRBV12-3/TRBV12-4	many	TRBJ1-6	TGTGCCAGCAGTTTAGGGCCAGGGCAGAGCTCCTATAATTCACCCCTCCACTTT	CASSLGPGQSSYNSPLHF
.	TRBV2	few	TRBJ1-2	TGTGCCAGCCTTTTAGGACAGACCTATAACTATGGCTACACCTTC	CASLLGQTYNYGYTF
.	TRBV6-5	many	TRBJ1-1	TGTGCCAGCAGTTACGGTACACAGGGCATGAACACTGAAGCTTTCTTT	CASSYGTQGMNTEAFF
TRBD2	TRBV28	many	TRBJ2-7	TGTGCCAGCAGTTTACCCGGGACTAGCGGGAGGGAAGAGCAGTACTTC	CASSLPGTSGREEQYF
TRBD2	TRBV12-3/TRBV12-4	many	TRBJ2-1	TGTGCCAGCAGTTCCCAGCGGGGGGGGAGCATTGAGCAGTTCTTC	CASSSQRGGSIEQFF
.	TRBV7-2	many	TRBJ2-1	TGTGCCAGCAGCTTAGGTGGGACCCTCCGCTACAATGAGCAGTTCTTC	CASSLGGTLRYNEQFF
.	TRBV11-2	many	TRBJ2-7	TGTGCCAGCAGCTTATCGGGGGGACATTCCTACGAGCAGTACTTC	CASSLSGGHSYEQYF
TRBD2	TRBV7-8	many	TRBJ2-3	TGTGCCAGCAGCTCAGAGGGACTAGCGGTGAGCACAGATACGCAGTATTTT	CASSSEGLAVSTDTQYF
.	TRBV7-2	many	TRBJ2-3	TGTGCCAGCAGCCCACGGGGTGGCGGGAGCACAGATACGCAGTATTTT	CASSPRGGGSTDTQYF
TRBD1	TRBV5-1	many	TRBJ2-3	TGCGCCAGCAGCTTGCAGGGGGGCACAGATACGCAGTATTTT	CASSLQGGTDTQYF
.	TRBV6-1	.	TRBJ2-7	TGTGCCAGCAGTCCACCGGGAGAGACCTACGAGCAGTACTTC	CASSPPGETYEQYF
.	TRBV7-8	few	TRBJ1-2	TGTGCCAGCAGCTTAGCGCGGGCAGGGAACTATGGCTACACCTTC	CASSLARAGNYGYTF
.	TRBV20-1	many	TRBJ2-3	TGCAGTGCTAGAGATCTTAGCACAGATACGCAGTATTTT	CSARDLSTDTQYF
.	TRBV19	.	TRBJ1-6	TGTGCCAGTAGCGAGAGGGCTGGGGATTCACCCCTCCACTTT	CASSERAGDSPLHF
.	TRBV7-2	.	TRBJ2-3	TGTGCCAGCAGCTTAGCGGAGATCACAGATACGCAGTATTTT	CASSLAEITDTQYF
.	TRBV5-1	many	TRBJ2-1	TGCGCCAGCAGCCGACTACCTGAGGATGAGCAGTTCTTC	CASSRLPEDEQFF
.	TRBV12-3/TRBV12-4	many	TRBJ2-2	TGTGCCAGCAGTTTAACGGGGGATTACGCGAACACCGGGGAGCTGTTTTTT	CASSLTGDYANTGELFF
.	TRBV6-5	many	TRBJ2-6	TGTGCCAGCAGTTACATCCCATTCCCTCTGAGCTCTGGGGCCAACGTCCTGACTTTC	CASSYIPFPLSSGANVLTF
TRBD1	TRBV12-3/TRBV12-4	many	TRBJ2-2	TGTGCCAGCAGTGGACAGGGGGCATGGGCGGGGGAGCTGTTTTTT	CASSGQGAWAGELFF
.	TRBV20-1	many	TRBJ2-7	TGCAGTGCTAGATTCGGGGGGCTCTACGAGCAGTACTTC	CSARFGGLYEQYF
TRBD2	TRBV11-2	many	TRBJ2-5	TGTGCCAGCAGCTCTAGACTAGCGGGAGTGAACCAAGAGACCCAGTACTTC	CASSSRLAGVNQETQYF
.	TRBV9	.	TRBJ2-7	TGTGCCAGCAGCGCCGAGACTCACTCCTACGAGCAGTACTTC	CASSAETHSYEQYF
.	TRBV30	many	TRBJ2-3	TGTGCCTGGAGTGTAGTGAGAACAGATACGCAGTATTTT	CAWSVVRTDTQYF
TRBD1	TRBV4-2	many	TRBJ1-5	TGTGCCAGCAGCCAATCCGGACAGGTACCCTATAGCAATCAGCCCCAGCATTTT	CASSQSGQVPYSNQPQHF
.	TRBV20-1	many	TRBJ1-1	TGCAGTGCTCGTCGACAAACCCCTGAAGCTTTCTTT	CSARRQTPEAFF
.	TRBV6-5	many	TRBJ2-7	TGTGCCAGCAGGGACGGTCGCTACGAGCAGTACTTC	CASRDGRYEQYF
.	TRBV6-5	many	TRBJ2-7	TGTGCCAGCAGTTACTCGAGGTCCGGGTCATACGAGCAGTACTTC	CASSYSRSGSYEQYF
.	TRBV7-9	many	TRBJ2-5	TGTGCCAGCAGCTCCCCCTTGGCGGACCAAGAGACCCAGTACTTC	CASSSPLADQETQYF
TRBD1	TRBV11-3	many	TRBJ2-4	TGTGCCAGCAGCTTAGACCGGCGGCAGGGGGCGAGCAACATTCAGTACTTC	CASSLDRRQGASNIQYF
TRBD1	TRBV28	many	TRBJ1-4	TGTGCCAGCAGGGGACAGGCAGACCATGAAAAACTGTTTTTT	CASRGQADHEKLFF
TRBD2	TRBV4-3	few	TRBJ2-5	TGCGCCAGCAGCCAAAGGGGAGGGGAGACCCAGTACTTC	CASSQRGGETQYF
.	TRBV18	few	TRBJ2-3	TGTGCCAGCTCGCGGGGACAGAGAGATACGCAGTATTTT	CASSRGQRDTQYF
TRBD2	TRBV6-5	many	TRBJ2-1	TGTGCCAGCAGTTCCCCGGGACTAGCGGGGCCCAGCTCCTACAATGAGCAGTTCTTC	CASSSPGLAGPSSYNEQFF
TRBD2	TRBV20-1	many	TRBJ2-7	TGCAGTGCGGAACCACTAGCGGGAGAAGACGAGCAGTACTTC	CSAEPLAGEDEQYF
.	TRBV7-6	.	TRBJ2-2	TGTGCCAGCAGCCCCAGACGGGCGGACACCGGGGAGCTGTTTTTT	CASSPRRADTGELFF
TRBD2	TRBV12-3/TRBV12-4	many	TRBJ2-7	TGTGCCAGCAGTGGCAGGACTAGCGGGAGGTATGGCGAGCAGTACTTC	CASSGRTSGRYGEQYF
.	TRBV11-2	many	TRBJ2-1	TGTGCCAGCAGCCTAGGATACCGGAATGAGCAGTTCTTC	CASSLGYRNEQFF
TRBD1	TRBV5-1	many	TRBJ2-1	TGCGCCAGCAGCTTCGGCAGGGGGTACAATGAGCAGTTCTTC	CASSFGRGYNEQFF
.	TRBV10-3	many	TRBJ2-3	TGTGCCATCAGAGACCATTCGTTCCATACGCAGTATTTT	CAIRDHSFHTQYF
TRBD2	TRBV19	few	TRBJ2-7	TGTGCCAGTAGCAGTACGGGGAGGGTGAGCTCCTACGAGCAGTACTTC	CASSSTGRVSSYEQYF
.	TRBV2	medium-sized	TRBJ2-5	TGTGCCACCCAGGGGCTAGTAGGTCCGGAGACCCAGTACTTC	CATQGLVGPETQYF
TRBD1	TRBV20-1	many	TRBJ1-1	TGCAGTGCTCCGAACAGGGGAACTGAAGCTTTCTTT	CSAPNRGTEAFF
TRBD2	TRBV28	many	TRBJ2-1	TGTGCCAGCAGTCCCGATGTATCTAGCGGGAGACTCAATGAGCAGTTCTTC	CASSPDVSSGRLNEQFF
.	TRBV18	many	TRBJ1-5	TGTGCCAGCTCACCTGACAGTTATCAGCCCCAGCATTTT	CASSPDSYQPQHF
.	TRBV30	few	TRBJ1-3	TGTGCCTGGACGGTGGGGGGGGCCCTCTCTGGAAACACCATATATTTT	CAWTVGGALSGNTIYF